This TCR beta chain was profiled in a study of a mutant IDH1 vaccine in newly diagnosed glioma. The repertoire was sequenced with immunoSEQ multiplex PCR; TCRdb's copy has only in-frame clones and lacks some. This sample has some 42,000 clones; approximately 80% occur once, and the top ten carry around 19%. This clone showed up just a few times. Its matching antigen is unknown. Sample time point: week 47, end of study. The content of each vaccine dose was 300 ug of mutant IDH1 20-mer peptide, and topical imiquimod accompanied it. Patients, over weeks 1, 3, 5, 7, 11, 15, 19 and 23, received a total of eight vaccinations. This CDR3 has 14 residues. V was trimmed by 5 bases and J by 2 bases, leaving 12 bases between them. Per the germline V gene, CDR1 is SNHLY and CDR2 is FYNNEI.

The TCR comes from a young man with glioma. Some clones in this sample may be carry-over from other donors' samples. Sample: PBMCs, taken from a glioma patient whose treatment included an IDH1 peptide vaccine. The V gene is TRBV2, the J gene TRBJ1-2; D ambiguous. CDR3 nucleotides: TGTGCCAGCAGTCCCTTCTCAGGCAACTATGGCTACACCTTC. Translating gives CASSPFSGNYGYTF.